The TCR beta chain described here comes from a study of vaccination and CD4 T cells after COVID-19. Specified treatment: roughly 11-day PBMC culture with coronavirus spike peptide pools or control peptides (ViraFEST assay). Pre-COVID-19 pandemic sampling (2011-2018) yielded the unexposed donor's CD4+ T cells. Negative selection enriched CD4+ T cells from cultures at roughly nine days. With the Oncomine TCR Beta short-read assay, DNA from cultured CD4+ T cells was sequenced. CD4+ T cells were cultured, and genomic DNA was extracted from them. TCRdb re-analysed the PCR reads in MiXCR, keeping a single row per CDR3 protein. This table has 6,500 to 9,500 distinct CDR3 sequences, around two fifths appearing once. V was cut by 1 base and J by 2 bases, with 6 bases left in between. This CDR3 spans 14 amino acids. Looked up from germline, CDR1 is KGHDR and CDR2 is SFDVKD. This clonotype turned up a few times. Its antigen remains unidentified.

The chain recombines TRBV24-1 with TRBJ2-3; D is possibly TRBD1 or TRBD2 (5 bases each). The receptor comes from a human donor in good health. Specimen: CD4+ T cells from blood, cultured in vitro. CDR3 protein: CATSDFGTTDTQYF. The DNA for the CDR3 is TGTGCCACCAGTGATTTTGGGACCACAGATACGCAGTATTTT.